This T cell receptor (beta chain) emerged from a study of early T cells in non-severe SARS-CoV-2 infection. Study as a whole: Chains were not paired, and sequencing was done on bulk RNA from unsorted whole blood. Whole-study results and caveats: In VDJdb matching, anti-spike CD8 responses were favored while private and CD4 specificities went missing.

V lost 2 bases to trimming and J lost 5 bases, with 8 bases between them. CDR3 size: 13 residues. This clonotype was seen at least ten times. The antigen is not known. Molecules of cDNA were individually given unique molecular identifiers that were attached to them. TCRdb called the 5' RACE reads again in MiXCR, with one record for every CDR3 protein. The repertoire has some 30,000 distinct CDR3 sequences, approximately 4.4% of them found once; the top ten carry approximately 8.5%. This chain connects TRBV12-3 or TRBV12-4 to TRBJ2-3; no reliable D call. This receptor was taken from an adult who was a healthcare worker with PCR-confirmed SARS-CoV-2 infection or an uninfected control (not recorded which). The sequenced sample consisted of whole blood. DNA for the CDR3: TGTGCCAGCAGTTTATTTCATGGAGATACGCAGTATTTT. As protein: CASSLFHGDTQYF.